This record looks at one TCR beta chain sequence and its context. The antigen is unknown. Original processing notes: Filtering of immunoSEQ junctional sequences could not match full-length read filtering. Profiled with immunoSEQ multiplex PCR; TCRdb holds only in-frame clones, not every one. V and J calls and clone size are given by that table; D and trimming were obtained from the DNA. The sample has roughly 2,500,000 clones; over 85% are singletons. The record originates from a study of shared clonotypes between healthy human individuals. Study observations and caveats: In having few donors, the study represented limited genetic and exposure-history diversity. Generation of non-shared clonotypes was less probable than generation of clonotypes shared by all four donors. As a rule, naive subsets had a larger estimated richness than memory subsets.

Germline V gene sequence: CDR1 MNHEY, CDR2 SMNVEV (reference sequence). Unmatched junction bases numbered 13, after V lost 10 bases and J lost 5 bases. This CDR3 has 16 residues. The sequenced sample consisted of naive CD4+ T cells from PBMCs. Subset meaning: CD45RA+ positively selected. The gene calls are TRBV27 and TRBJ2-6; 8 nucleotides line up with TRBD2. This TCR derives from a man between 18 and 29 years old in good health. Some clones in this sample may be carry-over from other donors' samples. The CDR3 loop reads CATSPAGGQRANVLTF. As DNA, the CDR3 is TGTGCCACCTCCCCGGCGGGGGGCCAGCGGGCCAACGTCCTGACTTTC.